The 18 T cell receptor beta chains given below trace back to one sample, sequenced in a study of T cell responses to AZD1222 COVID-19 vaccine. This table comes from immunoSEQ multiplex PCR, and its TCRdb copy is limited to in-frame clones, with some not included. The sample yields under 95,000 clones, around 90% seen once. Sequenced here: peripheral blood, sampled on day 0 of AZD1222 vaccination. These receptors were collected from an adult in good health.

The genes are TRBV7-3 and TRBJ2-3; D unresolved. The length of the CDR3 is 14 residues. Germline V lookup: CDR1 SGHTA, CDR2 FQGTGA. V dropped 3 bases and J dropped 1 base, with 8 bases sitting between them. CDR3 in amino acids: CASSFSGGTDTQYF. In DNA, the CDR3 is TGTGCCAGCAGCTTCAGTGGCGGCACAGATACGCAGTATTTT.

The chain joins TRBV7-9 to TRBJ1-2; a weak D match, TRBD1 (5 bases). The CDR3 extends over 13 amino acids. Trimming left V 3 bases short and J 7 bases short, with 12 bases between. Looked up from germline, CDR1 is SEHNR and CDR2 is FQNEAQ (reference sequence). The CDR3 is CASSLGTSFGYTF. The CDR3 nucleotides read TGTGCCAGCAGCTTGGGGACCTCCTTTGGCTACACCTTC.

CDR3 DNA: TGTGCCAGCAGCCAATCGGGGCAGCCCCAGCATTTT. This sequence encodes CASSQSGQPQHF. V and J are TRBV3-1 (or the pseudogene TRBV3-2) and TRBJ1-5; D call uncertain. The CDR3 is 12 amino acids. Germline CDR1 and CDR2: LGHDT and YNNKEL (reference sequence). The V end was cut by 2 bases, the J end by 7 bases, with 6 bases between.

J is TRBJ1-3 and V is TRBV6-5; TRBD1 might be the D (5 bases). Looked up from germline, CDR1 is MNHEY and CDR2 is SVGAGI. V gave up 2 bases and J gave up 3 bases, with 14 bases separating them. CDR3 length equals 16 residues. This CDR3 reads CASSYAGQGYGNTIYF. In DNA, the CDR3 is TGTGCCAGCAGTTACGCTGGGCAGGGTTATGGAAACACCATATATTTT.

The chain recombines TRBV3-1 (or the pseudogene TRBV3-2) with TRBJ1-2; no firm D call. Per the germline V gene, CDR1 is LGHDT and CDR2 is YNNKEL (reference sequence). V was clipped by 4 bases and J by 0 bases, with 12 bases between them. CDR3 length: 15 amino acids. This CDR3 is CASSLTAPANYGYTF. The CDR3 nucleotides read TGTGCCAGCAGCCTCACCGCCCCAGCTAACTATGGCTACACCTTC.

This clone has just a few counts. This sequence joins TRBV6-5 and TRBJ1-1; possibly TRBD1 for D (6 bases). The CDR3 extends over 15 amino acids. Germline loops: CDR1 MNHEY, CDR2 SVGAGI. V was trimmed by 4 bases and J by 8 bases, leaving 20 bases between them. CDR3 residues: CASSWARHSGTEAFF. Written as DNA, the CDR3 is TGTGCCAGCAGTTGGGCGCGACATTCCGGGACAGAAGCTTTCTTT.

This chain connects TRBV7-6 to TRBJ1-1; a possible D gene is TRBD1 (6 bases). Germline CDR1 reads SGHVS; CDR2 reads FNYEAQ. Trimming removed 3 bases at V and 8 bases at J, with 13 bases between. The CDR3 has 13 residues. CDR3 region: CASSLGQTTEAFF. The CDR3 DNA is TGTGCCAGCAGCTTGGGACAAACGACCGAAGCTTTCTTT.

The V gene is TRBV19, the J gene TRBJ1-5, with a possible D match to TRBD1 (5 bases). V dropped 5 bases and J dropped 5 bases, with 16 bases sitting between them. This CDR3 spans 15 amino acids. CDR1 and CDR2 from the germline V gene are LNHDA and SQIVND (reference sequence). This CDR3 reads CASSPPRVHYQPQHF. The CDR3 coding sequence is TGTGCCAGTAGTCCCCCCAGGGTCCACTATCAGCCCCAGCATTTT.

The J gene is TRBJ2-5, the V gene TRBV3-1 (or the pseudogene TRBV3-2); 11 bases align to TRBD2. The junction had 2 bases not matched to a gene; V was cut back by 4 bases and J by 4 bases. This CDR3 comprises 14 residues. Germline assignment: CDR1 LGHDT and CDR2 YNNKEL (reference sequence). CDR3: CASSPSGRRETQYF. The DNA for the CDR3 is TGTGCCAGCAGCCCTAGCGGGAGGCGAGAGACCCAGTACTTC.

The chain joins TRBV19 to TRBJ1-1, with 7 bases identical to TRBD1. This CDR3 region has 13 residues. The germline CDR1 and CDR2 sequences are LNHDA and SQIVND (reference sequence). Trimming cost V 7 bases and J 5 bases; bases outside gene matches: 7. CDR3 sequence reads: CASIRAGGTEAFF. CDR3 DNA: TGTGCCAGTATTCGGGCAGGGGGTACTGAAGCTTTCTTT. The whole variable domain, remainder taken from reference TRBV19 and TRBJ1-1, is DGGITQSPKYLFRKEGQNVTLSCEQNLNHDAMYWYRQDPGQGLRLIYYSQIVNDFQKGDIAEGYSVSREKKESFPLTVTSAQKNPTAFYLCASIRAGGTEAFFGQGTRLTVV.

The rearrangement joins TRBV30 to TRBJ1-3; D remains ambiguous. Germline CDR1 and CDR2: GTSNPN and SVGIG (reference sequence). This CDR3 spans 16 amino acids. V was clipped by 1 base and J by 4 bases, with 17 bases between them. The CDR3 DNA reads TGTGCCTGGAGTGCGACCGGGCCCCTAACGGGAAACACCATATATTTT. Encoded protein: CAWSATGPLTGNTIYF.

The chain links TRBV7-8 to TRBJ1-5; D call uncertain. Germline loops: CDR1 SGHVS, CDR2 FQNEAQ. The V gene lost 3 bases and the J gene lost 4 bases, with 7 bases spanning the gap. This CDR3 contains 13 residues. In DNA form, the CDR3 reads TGTGCCAGCAGCTTTACAGATAATCAGCCCCAGCATTTT. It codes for CASSFTDNQPQHF.

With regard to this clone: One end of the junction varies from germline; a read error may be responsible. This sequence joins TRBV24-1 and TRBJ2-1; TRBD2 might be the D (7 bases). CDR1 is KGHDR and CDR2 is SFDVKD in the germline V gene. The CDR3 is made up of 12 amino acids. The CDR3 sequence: CATSDIGGPQVF. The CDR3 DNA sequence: TGTGCCACCAGTGATATCGGGGGGCCGCAGGTCTTC.

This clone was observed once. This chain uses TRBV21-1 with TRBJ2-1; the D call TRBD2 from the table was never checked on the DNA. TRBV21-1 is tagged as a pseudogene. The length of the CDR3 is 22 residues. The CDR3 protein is CASSPDPTGKEVPDADYNEQFF. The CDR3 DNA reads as TGTGCCAGCAGCCCAGACCCCACCGGAAAAGAGGTTCCGGATGCGGATTACAATGAGCAGTTCTTC.

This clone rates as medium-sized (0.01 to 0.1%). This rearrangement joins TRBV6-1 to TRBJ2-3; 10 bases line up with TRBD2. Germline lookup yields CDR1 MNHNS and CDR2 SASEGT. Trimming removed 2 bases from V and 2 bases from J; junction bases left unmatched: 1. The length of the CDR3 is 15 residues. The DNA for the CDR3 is TGTGCCAGCAGTGAACTAGCGGGAGACACAGATACGCAGTATTTT. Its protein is CASSELAGDTDTQYF.

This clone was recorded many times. The CDR3 loop reads CASSVVKTHTGELFF. CDR3 nucleotide sequence: TGTGCCAGCAGCGTAGTTAAAACCCACACCGGGGAGCTGTTTTTT. J is TRBJ2-2 and V is TRBV9; D remains ambiguous. From germline, CDR1 is SGDLS and CDR2 YYNGEE. The V gene lost 0 bases and the J gene lost 3 bases, with 9 bases spanning the gap. This CDR3 spans 15 amino acids.

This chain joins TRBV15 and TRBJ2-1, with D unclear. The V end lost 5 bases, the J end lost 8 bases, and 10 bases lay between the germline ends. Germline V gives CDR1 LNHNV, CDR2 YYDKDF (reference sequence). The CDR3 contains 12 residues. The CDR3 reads CATSYAGDEQFF. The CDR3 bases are TGTGCCACCAGCTATGCCGGCGATGAGCAGTTCTTC.

The CDR3 sequence is CASSYSIRDALYGYTF. CDR3 nucleotide sequence: TGTGCCAGCAGTTACTCGATCCGGGACGCGCTCTATGGCTACACCTTC. V and J are TRBV6-2 or TRBV6-3 and TRBJ1-2, with D perhaps TRBD1 (5 bases). V shed 0 bases and J shed 4 bases, with 15 bases lying between them. Per the germline V gene, CDR1 is MNHEY and CDR2 is SVGEGT. The CDR3 covers 16 residues.